The 26 T cell receptor beta chains given below trace back to one sample, sequenced in a study of blood T cell repertoires in COVID-19 (dated by TCRdb to the early 2020s). The library came from the immunoSEQ multiplex PCR assay. TCRdb re-hosts the immuneACCESS table, in-frame sequences only. Its copies lack some clones; in the studies checked, an unresolved V gene accounts for under half of them, and the cause for the rest is not known. This sample is represented by fewer than 400,000 clones; roughly 85% of them were singletons. The ten largest account for 3.6% of the sample. The sequenced sample consisted of peripheral blood. These receptors all stem from a woman aged 18-29 years with acute or convalescent COVID-19.

The V call is TRBV5-5, the J call TRBJ2-7; TRBD1 matches 8 bases. V shed 4 bases and J 7 bases; nucleotides not matched to a gene: 4. The CDR3 has 12 amino acids. Looked up from germline, CDR1 is SGHKS and CDR2 is YYEKEE (reference sequence). Here the CDR3 reads CASSPGGQEQYF. CDR3 DNA: TGTGCCAGCAGCCCAGGGGGCCAGGAGCAGTACTTC.

In this sample, this clone turned up a few times. The rearrangement joins TRBV6-6 to TRBJ1-2; no firm D call. The CDR3 sequence is 12 residues long. Germline CDR1 and CDR2: MNHNY and SVGAGI (reference sequence). V gave up 0 bases and J gave up 6 bases, with 5 bases separating them. This CDR3 is CASSYSPDGYTF. The CDR3 nucleotides are TGTGCCAGCAGTTACTCCCCCGATGGCTACACCTTC.

J is TRBJ1-2 and V is TRBV6-4; no clear D. With 0 bases removed from V and 6 bases from J, the gap between germline ends came to 11 bases. The CDR3 sequence is 14 residues long. Germline V gives CDR1 MRHNA, CDR2 SNTAGT. The CDR3 loop reads CASSDSMSGHGYTF. The CDR3 nucleotides read TGTGCCAGCAGTGACTCGATGTCTGGCCATGGCTACACCTTC.

The CDR3 nucleotides read TGTGCCAGCAGTCTACAGGGGGAGGGTGGCTACACCTTC. Translation gives CASSLQGEGGYTF. The chain has TRBV2 and TRBJ1-2; 8 bases are shared with TRBD1. J was trimmed by 7 bases and V by 5 bases; bases with no gene match: 6. The V gene's germline CDR1 is SNHLY and CDR2 FYNNEI. The CDR3 runs 13 residues.

As to this clone: Other nucleotide sequences in the sample specify the same CDR3. The CDR3 DNA reads as TGTGCCAGCAGTTATCAGGGGGGGAACACTGAAGCTTTCTTT. Translation gives CASSYQGGNTEAFF. This chain uses TRBV6-5 with TRBJ1-1, with 7 nucleotides matching TRBD1. The CDR3 consists of 14 residues. V was pared by 3 bases and J by 1 base, with 2 bases of the junction left unmatched. Germline loops: CDR1 MNHEY, CDR2 SVGAGI.

The rearrangement links TRBV6-2 or TRBV6-3 to TRBJ1-1, with D hard to call. This CDR3 region has 12 residues. V lost 2 bases and J 5 bases, leaving 6 bases between the germline ends. Per germline, CDR1 MNHEY and CDR2 SVGEGT. CDR3 sequence (DNA): TGTGCCAGCAGTTACGGTCGGACTGAAGCTTTCTTT. Its translation is CASSYGRTEAFF.

The chain uses TRBV6-5 and TRBJ1-1, with 8 bases matching TRBD1. CDR3 length: 15 residues. V trimming: 0 bases; J trimming: 6 bases; junction bases outside the gene matches: 6. Per germline, CDR1 MNHEY and CDR2 SVGAGI. CDR3 in DNA: TGTGCCAGCAGTTACTCTCAGGGGGCTAGGGCTGAAGCTTTCTTT. This translates into CASSYSQGARAEAFF.

The genes are TRBV5-1 and TRBJ2-7, with 8 bases matching TRBD1. The ends lost 6 bases at V and 5 bases at J; junction bases unmatched: 19. The CDR3 contains 17 residues. Germline lookup yields CDR1 SGHRS and CDR2 YFSETQ. In DNA form, the CDR3 reads TGCGCCAGCACCATTCAGCCCCGGGGGACAGGCACTAACGAGCAGTACTTC. This encodes CASTIQPRGTGTNEQYF.

The V and J genes are TRBV6-1 and TRBJ1-2, with 8 positions matching TRBD1. Germline-derived CDR1 and CDR2 are MNHNS and SASEGT. Unmatched junction bases numbered 2, after V lost 1 base and J lost 4 bases. This CDR3 contains 14 residues. CDR3 protein: CASSEGTGGYGYTF. The CDR3 bases are TGTGCCAGCAGTGAAGGAACAGGGGGCTATGGCTACACCTTC.

V gene TRBV6-5 combines with J gene TRBJ1-1; 10 bases map to TRBD1. V lost 10 bases, J lost 10 bases, and 6 bases stayed unmatched. The germline gives CDR1 MNHEY, CDR2 SVGAGI. CDR3 length: 11 amino acids. The CDR3 loop reads CATRQGAIAFF. Written as DNA, the CDR3 is TGTGCCACGCGACAGGGGGCCATAGCTTTCTTT.

V gene TRBV19 combines with J gene TRBJ2-1; 8 bases match TRBD2. The CDR3 has 14 amino acids. CDR1 is LNHDA and CDR2 is SQIVND in the germline V gene (reference sequence). Germline trimming cut 4 bases from V and 7 bases from J; bases unmatched to any gene: 6. Here the CDR3 DNA reads TGTGCCAGTAGTACCGGGACTAGAGTTAATGAGCAGTTCTTC. Its protein is CASSTGTRVNEQFF. The full variable domain, with the rest looked up from reference TRBV19 and TRBJ2-1, is DGGITQSPKYLFRKEGQNVTLSCEQNLNHDAMYWYRQDPGQGLRLIYYSQIVNDFQKGDIAEGYSVSREKKESFPLTVTSAQKNPTAFYLCASSTGTRVNEQFFGPGTRLTVL.

The J gene is TRBJ2-1, the V gene TRBV27, with 11 bases lining up with TRBD1. This CDR3 spans 16 amino acids. After removal of 1 base from V and 9 bases from J, the junction contained 8 bases not matched to a gene. CDR1 is MNHEY, CDR2 SMNVEV, per germline (reference sequence). CDR3 coding DNA: TGTGCCAGCAGTTTATATGGACAGGGGGCTAAGGGTGAGCAGTTCTTC. Protein: CASSLYGQGAKGEQFF.

The rearrangement joins TRBV19 to TRBJ2-3; D possibly corresponds to TRBD2 (5 bases). The germline V gene has CDR1 LNHDA and CDR2 SQIVND (reference sequence). V was pared by 3 bases and J by 0 bases, with 16 bases between. The length of the CDR3 is 17 residues. For the CDR3, the DNA is TGTGCCAGTAGTATCGGGGTGCGCAAAACTAGCACAGATACGCAGTATTTT. It translates to CASSIGVRKTSTDTQYF.

CDR3 loop: CASSKGSADTQYF. CDR3 sequence (DNA): TGTGCCAGCAGCAAAGGTAGCGCAGATACGCAGTATTTT. The genes are TRBV21-1 and TRBJ2-3; the table gives TRBD2 as D, unverified against the DNA. TRBV21-1 is labeled a pseudogene. This CDR3 has 13 residues.

The rearrangement links TRBV19 to TRBJ2-1; TRBD2 is a possible D gene (6 bases). The CDR3 loop spans 15 amino acids. V lost 8 bases and J lost 1, with 15 bases in between. From germline, CDR1 is LNHDA and CDR2 SQIVND (reference sequence). In DNA, the CDR3 is TGTGCCAGTCAGTTGGGGGGAGAGTCCTACAATGAGCAGTTCTTC. This gives the protein CASQLGGESYNEQFF.

The chain uses TRBV7-9 and TRBJ2-7; the D is unclear. V dropped 3 bases and J dropped 4 bases, with 10 bases sitting between them. Germline lookup yields CDR1 SEHNR and CDR2 FQNEAQ (reference sequence). CDR3 length equals 13 residues. The CDR3 DNA reads as TGTGCCAGCAGCTTTCCGGGTCTATACGAGCAGTACTTC. It is translated as CASSFPGLYEQYF.

This chain joins TRBV11-1 and TRBJ2-7, with 7 nucleotides matching TRBD1. From germline, CDR1 is SGHAT and CDR2 FQDESV (reference sequence). V shed 5 bases and J 3 bases; nucleotides not matched to a gene: 7. The length of the CDR3 is 14 residues. The CDR3 bases are TGTGCCAGCAGCCCCCGAGACAGGGACTACGAGCAGTACTTC. Its translation: CASSPRDRDYEQYF. Looking up the rest from reference TRBV11-1 and TRBJ2-7 gives the full variable domain: EAEVAQSPRYKITEKSQAVAFWCDPISGHATLYWYRQILGQGPELLVQFQDESVVDDSQLPKDRFSAERLKGVDSTLKIQPAELGDSAMYLCASSPRDRDYEQYFGPGTRLTVT.

This clone has just one count. The J gene is TRBJ2-7, the V gene TRBV10-1, with TRBD2 as a possible D gene (5 bases). V lost 4 bases and J 6 bases, leaving 13 bases between the germline ends. Germline CDR1 is WNHNN and CDR2 is SYGVQD (reference sequence). The CDR3 extends over 13 amino acids. CDR3 DNA: TGCGCCAGCAGTGGGGGAGAGATTGGCGAGCAGTACTTC. This encodes CASSGGEIGEQYF.

The chain combines TRBV28 with TRBJ1-6, with D possibly being TRBD1 (6 bases). Germline V gene lookup returns CDR1 MDHEN and CDR2 SYDVKM. The CDR3 is 15 amino acids. V was shortened by 5 bases and J by 9 bases, with 17 bases between the two germline ends. The CDR3 coding sequence is TGTGCCAGCAGTACCCCAACAGGGAATGGTTCACCCCTCCACTTT. This gives the protein CASSTPTGNGSPLHF.

Regarding this clone: The junction does not match germline at one end; this may be a read error. The rearrangement uses TRBV19 and TRBJ2-4, with TRBD2 matching over 14 bases. This CDR3 has 20 amino acids. Germline V gene lookup returns CDR1 LNHDA and CDR2 SQIVND (reference sequence). CDR3 in amino acids: CASGIGRTSGGSLAKNIQYF. DNA of the CDR3: TGTGCCAGTGGTATAGGGCGGACTAGCGGGGGGAGCCTAGCCAAAAACATTCAGTACTTC.

The CDR3 nucleotides read TGCGCCAGCAGCCCGCGCAGTGGAGGGTCGAACAATGAGCAGTTCTTC. Its protein product is CASSPRSGGSNNEQFF. This rearrangement joins TRBV5-1 to TRBJ2-1, with a tentative D call TRBD2 (6 bases). Trimming shortened V by 4 bases and J by 5 bases, and 19 bases separated the two germline ends. Per the germline V gene, CDR1 is SGHRS and CDR2 is YFSETQ. This CDR3 has 16 amino acids.

This chain's CDR3 is CASSRTGINNEQFF. The DNA of the CDR3 is TGTGCCAGCAGTAGGACAGGCATTAACAATGAGCAGTTCTTC. The J gene is TRBJ2-1, the V gene TRBV6-5; 7 bases are a match to TRBD1. CDR3 length equals 14 residues. Germline loops: CDR1 MNHEY, CDR2 SVGAGI. Trimming cost V 5 bases and J 5 bases; bases outside gene matches: 6.

The genes are TRBV5-1 and TRBJ1-6; possibly TRBD1 for D (6 bases). Looked up from germline, CDR1 is SGHRS and CDR2 is YFSETQ. The CDR3 contains 16 residues. The V and J ends lost 4 bases and 0 bases respectively, with 11 bases between them. The CDR3 DNA follows: TGCGCCAGCAGCGGTGGACAGAGCTCCTATAATTCACCCCTCCACTTT. It encodes CASSGGQSSYNSPLHF.

The chain joins TRBV27 to TRBJ1-6; 8 positions match TRBD1. The V segment lost 4 bases and the J segment 13 bases; nucleotides outside the gene matches: 9. Germline CDR1 and CDR2: MNHEY and SMNVEV (reference sequence). This CDR3 region has 14 residues. CDR3 DNA sequence: TGTGCCAGCAGTTCGTGGACAGGGAGTGGTCCCCTCCACTTT. This sequence encodes CASSSWTGSGPLHF.

This sequence joins TRBV6-1 and TRBJ1-6; the D gene is possibly TRBD1 (5 bases). Germline CDR1 and CDR2: MNHNS and SASEGT. V lost 2 bases and J lost 9, with 14 bases in between. The CDR3 sequence is 15 residues long. CDR3 residues: CASSELGQGGSPLHF. CDR3 bases: TGTGCCAGCAGTGAATTAGGCCAGGGCGGTTCACCCCTCCACTTT.

This clone appeared once. The chain employs TRBV7-3 and TRBJ1-5, with TRBD1 as a possible D gene (6 bases). Germline-derived CDR1 and CDR2 are SGHTA and FQGTGA. This CDR3 spans 17 amino acids. V lost 1 base to trimming and J lost 0 bases, with 13 bases between them. The DNA of the CDR3 is TGTGCCAGCAGCTTAAGGAGGAGGACAGCTAGCAATCAGCCCCAGCATTTT. Protein product: CASSLRRRTASNQPQHF. Full variable domain (rest looked up from reference TRBV7-3 and TRBJ1-5): GAGVSQTPSNKVTEKGKYVELRCDPISGHTALYWYRQSLGQGPEFLIYFQGTGAADDSGLPNDRFFAVRPEGSVSTLKIQRTERGDSAVYLCASSLRRRTASNQPQHFGDGTRLSIL.